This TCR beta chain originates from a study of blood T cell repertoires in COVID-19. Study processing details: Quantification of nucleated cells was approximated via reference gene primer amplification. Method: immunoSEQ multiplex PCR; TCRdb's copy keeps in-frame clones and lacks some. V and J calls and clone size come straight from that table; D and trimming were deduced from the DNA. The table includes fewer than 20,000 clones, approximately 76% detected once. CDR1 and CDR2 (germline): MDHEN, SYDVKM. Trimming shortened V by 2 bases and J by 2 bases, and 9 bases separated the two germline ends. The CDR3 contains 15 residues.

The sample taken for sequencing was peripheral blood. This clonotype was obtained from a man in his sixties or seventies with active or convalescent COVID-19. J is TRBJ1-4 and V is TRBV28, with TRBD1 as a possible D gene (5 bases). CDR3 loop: CASSLAGGTNEKLFF. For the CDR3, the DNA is TGTGCCAGCAGTTTAGCCGGGGGTACTAATGAAAAACTGTTTTTT.